Presented here are 2 T cell receptor beta chains from one specimen sequenced in a study of blood T cell repertoires in COVID-19. Libraries were prepared by immunoSEQ multiplex PCR; TCRdb keeps only in-frame clonotypes and omits some of them. The sample lists 130,000 or so clones; about four fifths were seen once. The sample consisted of peripheral blood. These receptors were collected from a man in his fifties or sixties with acute or convalescent COVID-19.

The chain uses TRBV7-2 and TRBJ2-3; D call uncertain. The ends were cut back, 0 bases at V and 6 bases at J, with 19 bases in the middle. The germline V gene has CDR1 SGHTA and CDR2 FQGNSA. The CDR3 length is 17 residues. The CDR3 DNA follows: TGTGCCAGCAGCTTAGCCTTTTTCGGTACCGCCCGGGATACGCAGTATTTT. Translation gives CASSLAFFGTARDTQYF.

The V and J genes are TRBV27 and TRBJ2-5, with a tentative D call TRBD2 (6 bases). Trimming took off 6 bases at V and 2 bases at J, with 13 bases between the two ends. Looked up from germline, CDR1 is MNHEY and CDR2 is SMNVEV (reference sequence). The CDR3 is 14 amino acids. DNA of the CDR3: TGTGCCAGCAGGCCTACTGGGAGGCAAGAGACCCAGTACTTC. Encoded protein: CASRPTGRQETQYF.